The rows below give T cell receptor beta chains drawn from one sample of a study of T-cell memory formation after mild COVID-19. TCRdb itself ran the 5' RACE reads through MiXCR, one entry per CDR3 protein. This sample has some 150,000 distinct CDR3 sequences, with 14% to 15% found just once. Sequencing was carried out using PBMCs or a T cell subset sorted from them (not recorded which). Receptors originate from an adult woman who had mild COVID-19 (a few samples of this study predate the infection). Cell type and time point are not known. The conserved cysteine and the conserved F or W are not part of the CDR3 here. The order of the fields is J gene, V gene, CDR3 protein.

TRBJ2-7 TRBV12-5 ASGKPGGSSYEQY
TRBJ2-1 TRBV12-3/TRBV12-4 ASRGRTYNEQF
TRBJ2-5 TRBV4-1 ASSQEFRVQETQY
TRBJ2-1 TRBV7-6 ASSSRDTDSNEQF
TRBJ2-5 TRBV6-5 ASWDLTQETQY
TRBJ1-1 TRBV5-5 ASSYDTSSEAF
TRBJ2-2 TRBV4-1 ASSQDSSNTGELF
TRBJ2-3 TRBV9 ASSADDRWSTDTQY
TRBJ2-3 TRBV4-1 ASSQRSRLRDTQY
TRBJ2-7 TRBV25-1 ASSDGFRSSYEQY
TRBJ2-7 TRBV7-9 ASSAASGGMEY
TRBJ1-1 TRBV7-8 ASSPLQARNTEAF
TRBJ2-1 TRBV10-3 AISEAGLPYNEQF
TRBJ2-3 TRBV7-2 ASSLRDGSTDTQY
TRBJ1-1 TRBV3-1 ASSQDQVGNTEAF
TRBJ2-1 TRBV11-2 ASSFEAGGWHNEQF
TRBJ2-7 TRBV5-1 ASSLAGLAAYEQY
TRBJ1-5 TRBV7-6 ASSLSAQVDQPQH
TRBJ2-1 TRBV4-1 ASSQRALAGGNEQF
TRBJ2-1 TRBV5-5 ASSLWQGYNEQF
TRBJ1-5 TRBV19 ASSGNRDLSNQPQH
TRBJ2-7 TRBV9 ASSESGGFSYEQY
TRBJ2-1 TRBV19 ASSIESYNEQF
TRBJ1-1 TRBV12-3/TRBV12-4 ASEDRGYLEAGTEAF
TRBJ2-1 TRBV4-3 ASGESVAHEQF
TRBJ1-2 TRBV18 ASLVTDANYGYT
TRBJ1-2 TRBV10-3 AISEEGHNYGYT
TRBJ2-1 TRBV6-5 ASSYLGEGNEQF
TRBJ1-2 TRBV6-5 ASSYSRQGPSNYGYT
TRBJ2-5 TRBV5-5 ASSLRQGGETQY
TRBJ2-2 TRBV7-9 ASSPSAGTGELF
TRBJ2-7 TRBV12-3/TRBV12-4 ASSQGGGSYEQY
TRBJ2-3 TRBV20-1 SARSSPDTQY
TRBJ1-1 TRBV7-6 ASGKGPTGEVTEAF
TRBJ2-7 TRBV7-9 ASSPSHFYEQY
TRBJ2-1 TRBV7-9 ASSAAPRDSYNEQF
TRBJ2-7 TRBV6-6 ASSYSGGTALNYEQY
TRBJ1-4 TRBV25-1 ASSDREDNPKLF
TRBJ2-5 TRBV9 ASSASGTPGETQY
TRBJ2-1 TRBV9 ASTPAQGYWVNEQF
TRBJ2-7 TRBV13 ATRPLAGVDPEQY
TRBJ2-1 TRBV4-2 ASSQELRSNNEQF
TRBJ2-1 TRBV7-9 ASSDHGGAGF
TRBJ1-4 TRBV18 ASSPGTREGPTIIEKLF
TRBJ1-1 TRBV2 ASGQVLGRNTEAF
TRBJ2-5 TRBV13 ASSLGRLGETQY
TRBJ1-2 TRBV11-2 ASSLEYPGHLNGYT
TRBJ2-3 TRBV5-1 ASSLEKGAGKDKDTQY
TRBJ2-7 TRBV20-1 SAMGIYEQY
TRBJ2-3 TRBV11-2 ASSPGTSGRAQADTQY
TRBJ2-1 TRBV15 ATSRDKDSSYNEQF
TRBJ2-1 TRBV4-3 ASSQETSGGYNEQF
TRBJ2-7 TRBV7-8 ASSFRGAYEQY